This TCR beta chain was documented in a study of blood T cell repertoires in COVID-19. About the study: COVID-19 samples from acute and convalescent phases originated in the United States, Italy and Spain. T cells, B-cell-depleted T cells, or PBMCs supplied cDNA or gDNA.

Seattle patient enrollment occurred during active infection, with longitudinal follow-up thereafter. The CDR3 contains 16 residues. Deletions cut 1 base from V and 3 bases from J, with 13 bases between. The germline V gene encodes CDR1 MNHNS and CDR2 SASEGT. In the authors' methods: Estimation of nucleated cell counts relied on the amplification of reference gene primers. Profiled with immunoSEQ multiplex PCR; TCRdb holds only in-frame clones, not every one. V, J and clone size reflect that table, while D and trimming were determined from the DNA. Found here are hundreds of thousands of clones, more than 70% of them singletons; the top ten hold 6% to 8.5%.

Sequencing used peripheral blood. The chain joins TRBV6-1 to TRBJ1-5, with D possibly TRBD1 on 5 matching bases. The receptor was derived from a woman in her 70s with COVID-19, enrolled during active disease. The CDR3 protein is CASSEEAGSPNQPQHF. CDR3 DNA sequence: TGTGCCAGCAGTGAAGAGGCAGGGTCCCCCAATCAGCCCCAGCATTTT.